A single sample is the source of the 28 T cell receptor beta chains below, sequenced in a study of shared clonotypes between healthy human individuals. Measured with immunoSEQ multiplex PCR; TCRdb has only the in-frame clones, and not every one. The sample includes 1.6 million or so clones, 98% to 99% of them seen just once. What was sequenced was naive CD4+ T cells sorted from blood. Documented subset: CD45RA+ positively selected. The receptors derive from a man in his thirties or forties in good health.

The chain is built from TRBV18 and TRBJ2-5, with a weak D call TRBD1 (6 bases). V lost 7 bases and J 6 bases, leaving 21 bases between the germline ends. Germline V gene lookup returns CDR1 KGHSH and CDR2 LQKENI. The CDR3 covers 15 residues. Here the CDR3 DNA reads TGTGCCAGCTACGAAAACAGGGTTACCGTTAAGACCCAGTACTTC. This codes for CASYENRVTVKTQYF.

V usage is TRBV5-1 and J usage is TRBJ2-1; TRBD2 matches at 13 bases. Per germline, CDR1 SGHRS and CDR2 YFSETQ. J was trimmed by 9 bases and V by 4 bases; bases with no gene match: 13. CDR3 length: 17 amino acids. In nucleotides, the CDR3 is TGCGCCAGCAGCATGGGGACTAGCGGGACGGGTTTGGGTGAGCAGTTCTTC. Translation gives CASSMGTSGTGLGEQFF.

The chain combines TRBV11-2 with TRBJ2-7, with 12 nucleotides matching TRBD1. In germline, CDR1 is SGHAT, CDR2 FQNNGV. The trim removed 5 bases at V and 4 bases at J, leaving 9 bases unmatched. The CDR3 runs 16 residues. The CDR3 DNA reads TGTGCCAGCAGCAGCTCCGGGACAGGGGGCGTTTACGAGCAGTACTTC. It specifies CASSSSGTGGVYEQYF. Filled out from reference TRBV11-2 and TRBJ2-7, the complete variable domain reads EAGVAQSPRYKIIEKRQSVAFWCNPISGHATLYWYQQILGQGPKLLIQFQNNGVVDDSQLPKDRFSAERLKGVDSTLKIQPAKLEDSAVYLCASSSSGTGGVYEQYFGPGTRLTVT.

The rearrangement joins TRBV11-2 to TRBJ2-1; 10 bases line up with TRBD1. With V trimmed by 4 bases and J by 3 bases, 6 bases remained unmatched. Per the germline V gene, CDR1 is SGHAT and CDR2 is FQNNGV. This CDR3 is 16 amino acids long. Here the CDR3 reads CASSYTGTGVYNEQFF. As DNA, the CDR3 is TGTGCCAGCAGCTACACCGGGACAGGGGTCTACAATGAGCAGTTCTTC. The full variable domain, rest sourced from reference TRBV11-2 and TRBJ2-1, is EAGVAQSPRYKIIEKRQSVAFWCNPISGHATLYWYQQILGQGPKLLIQFQNNGVVDDSQLPKDRFSAERLKGVDSTLKIQPAKLEDSAVYLCASSYTGTGVYNEQFFGPGTRLTVL.

The V gene is TRBV5-1, the J gene TRBJ1-5; D is possibly TRBD1 (5 bases). The CDR3 extends over 13 amino acids. V was trimmed by 4 bases and J by 4 bases, leaving 9 bases between them. Germline assignment: CDR1 SGHRS and CDR2 YFSETQ. The CDR3 spells CASSPSGNQPQHF. The CDR3 DNA sequence: TGCGCCAGCAGCCCCTCAGGGAATCAGCCCCAGCATTTT.

The chain recombines TRBV29-1 with TRBJ2-3, with D unresolved. Germline CDR1 reads SQVTM; CDR2 reads ANQGSEA. The CDR3 runs to 14 residues. Deletions cut 6 bases from V and 4 bases from J, with 17 bases between. The CDR3: CSVAGRSGADTQYF. The CDR3 region has the DNA TGCAGCGTAGCAGGTCGGTCGGGTGCAGATACGCAGTATTTT.

This rearrangement joins TRBV18 to TRBJ2-1, with 8 bases identical to TRBD2. In germline, CDR1 is KGHSH, CDR2 LQKENI. The CDR3 totals 19 residues. J lost 0 bases, V lost 2 bases, and 12 bases had no gene match. The CDR3 sequence: CASSPSVTSGRSSYNEQFF. CDR3 nucleotides: TGTGCCAGCTCACCATCCGTCACTAGCGGCAGAAGCTCCTACAATGAGCAGTTCTTC.

This chain links TRBV27 with TRBJ1-5, with 7 bases that match TRBD1. Per the germline V gene, CDR1 is MNHEY and CDR2 is SMNVEV (reference sequence). V lost 3 bases to trimming and J lost 1 base; unmatched junction nucleotides: 3. This CDR3 is built from 15 residues. The CDR3 nucleotides read TGTGCCAGCAGTTTGGCGGGACAGAGCAATCAGCCCCAGCATTTT. Translating it yields CASSLAGQSNQPQHF.

The rearrangement joins TRBV6-6 to TRBJ1-5; D is unclear. Germline V gene lookup returns CDR1 MNHNY and CDR2 SVGAGI (reference sequence). Trimming cost V 5 bases and J 4 bases, with 15 bases left between them. The CDR3 is 15 amino acids. The chain's CDR3 is CASSPGSPENQPQHF. CDR3 coding DNA: TGTGCCAGCAGTCCCGGGAGCCCGGAAAATCAGCCCCAGCATTTT.

The chain couples TRBV30 to TRBJ2-5; tentatively, D is TRBD1 (6 bases). Germline V gene data show CDR1 as GTSNPN and CDR2 as SVGIG (reference sequence). V dropped 2 bases and J dropped 0 bases, with 7 bases sitting between them. CDR3 length: 13 residues. CDR3 sequence reads: CAWSRTDQETQYF. In DNA form, the CDR3 reads TGTGCCTGGAGTAGGACAGACCAAGAGACCCAGTACTTC.

The chain is built from TRBV5-1 and TRBJ2-3; the D gene is possibly TRBD2 (6 bases). The length of the CDR3 is 15 residues. Germline V gene data show CDR1 as SGHRS and CDR2 as YFSETQ. With 4 bases removed from V and 7 bases from J, the gap between germline ends came to 19 bases. The CDR3: CASSPDGGVLYTQYF. In DNA, the CDR3 is TGCGCCAGCAGCCCGGACGGCGGGGTACTGTATACGCAGTATTTT.

The chain couples TRBV9 to TRBJ2-1; D is ambiguous. There are 13 residues in the CDR3. The V gene lost 1 base and the J gene lost 5 bases, with 7 bases spanning the gap. Germline values: CDR1 SGDLS, CDR2 YYNGEE. CDR3 bases: TGTGCCAGCAGCGTACTAGAGAACAATGAGCAGTTCTTC. Translated, it gives CASSVLENNEQFF.

This clone was seen just once. The V call is TRBV29-1, the J call TRBJ2-2; TRBD1 or TRBD2 may be the D gene (5 bases each). CDR1 is SQVTM and CDR2 is ANQGSEA in the germline V gene. The CDR3 runs to 13 residues. V shed 7 bases and J shed 8 bases, with 17 bases lying between them. The CDR3 bases are TGCAGCGCCCTAAGGGACGCCGGGGGGGAGCTGTTTTTT. Protein: CSALRDAGGELFF.

This chain joins TRBV4-2 and TRBJ2-2; 7 bases line up with TRBD2. The germline V gene has CDR1 LGHNA and CDR2 YNFKEQ. This CDR3 region has 17 residues. J gave up 0 bases and V 2 bases, and 6 bases lay outside the gene matches. CDR3: CASSQKGLVANTGELFF. In DNA, the CDR3 is TGTGCCAGCAGCCAAAAAGGACTAGTCGCGAACACCGGGGAGCTGTTTTTT.

The CDR3 nucleotides are TGTGCCAGCAGCCCTATACTAGCGGGAGGCGCAAGAGTAAGGTATGAGCAGTTCTTC. This translates into CASSPILAGGARVRYEQFF. V is TRBV5-6 and J is TRBJ2-1, with TRBD2 matching over 12 bases. This CDR3 region has 19 residues. Germline V lookup: CDR1 SGHDT, CDR2 YYEEEE. V was clipped by 4 bases and J by 8 bases; unmatched bases: 19.

The chain uses TRBV6-9 and TRBJ1-5; D call uncertain. The CDR3 has 16 residues. Trimming took off 8 bases at V and 1 base at J, with 18 bases between the two ends. Germline-derived CDR1 and CDR2 are MNHGY and SVAAGI. CDR3 protein: CASRRTGKTSNQPQHF. The CDR3 DNA is TGTGCCAGCCGCAGGACGGGCAAAACGAGCAATCAGCCCCAGCATTTT.

This chain uses TRBV10-1 with TRBJ1-1, with D perhaps TRBD1 (6 bases). This CDR3 comprises 14 residues. The germline V gene encodes CDR1 WNHNN and CDR2 SYGVQD (reference sequence). The V and J ends lost 0 bases and 4 bases respectively, with 9 bases between them. CDR3 sequence: CASSESQGSTEAFF. Written as DNA, the CDR3 is TGCGCCAGCAGTGAGTCACAGGGCTCCACTGAAGCTTTCTTT.

The chain joins TRBV7-9 to TRBJ1-3; the D gene is possibly TRBD1 (5 bases). V dropped 1 base and J dropped 1 base, with 14 bases sitting between them. The CDR3 is made up of 17 amino acids. The germline CDR1 and CDR2 sequences are SEHNR and FQNEAQ (reference sequence). The CDR3 DNA follows: TGTGCCAGCAGCTTAGGCCGGGGACTGAGGTCTGGAAACACCATATATTTT. Its protein is CASSLGRGLRSGNTIYF.

The J gene is TRBJ2-1, the V gene TRBV5-4; D is uncertain. Germline V lookup: CDR1 SGHNT, CDR2 YYREEE (reference sequence). CDR3 length equals 13 residues. V gave up 0 bases and J gave up 4 bases, with 5 bases separating them. The CDR3 region is CASSLAWYNEQFF. The CDR3 DNA reads as TGTGCCAGCAGCTTGGCGTGGTACAATGAGCAGTTCTTC.

V is TRBV25-1 and J is TRBJ2-1; weak D call: TRBD1 (5 bases). Germline CDR1 MGHDK, CDR2 SYGVNS. V lost 5 bases to trimming and J lost 7 bases, with 6 bases between them. The CDR3 consists of 11 residues. This CDR3 reads CASSQGNEQFF. CDR3 coding DNA: TGTGCCAGCAGTCAGGGAAATGAGCAGTTCTTC. Complete variable domain (other parts from reference TRBV25-1 and TRBJ2-1): EADIYQTPRYLVIGTGKKITLECSQTMGHDKMYWYQQDPGMELHLIHYSYGVNSTEKGDLSSESTVSRIRTEHFPLTLESARPSHTSQYLCASSQGNEQFFGPGTRLTVL.

The CDR3 loop is CASSLRTGKNYGYTF. CDR3 sequence (DNA): TGTGCCAGCTCACTCCGGACAGGGAAGAACTATGGCTACACCTTC. The chain combines TRBV18 with TRBJ1-2; 8 bases fit TRBD1. The CDR3 is made up of 15 amino acids. Germline trimming cut 4 bases from V and 2 bases from J; bases unmatched to any gene: 6. The V gene's germline CDR1 is KGHSH and CDR2 LQKENI.

V usage is TRBV2 and J usage is TRBJ2-2; 10 nucleotides align to TRBD1. V dropped 6 bases and J dropped 4; count of bases not matched to a gene: 5. Germline values: CDR1 SNHLY, CDR2 FYNNEI. The CDR3 sequence is 15 residues long. This CDR3 reads CASSWGTGVTGELFF. DNA of the CDR3: TGTGCCAGCAGCTGGGGGACAGGGGTCACCGGGGAGCTGTTTTTT.

The rearrangement joins TRBV4-1 to TRBJ1-5; no clear D gene. The CDR3 runs to 13 residues. The V gene's germline CDR1 is MGHRA and CDR2 YSYEKL. Trimming took 4 bases from V and 7 from J, leaving 11 bases between them. This CDR3 is CASSPQTWQPQHF. The DNA of the CDR3 is TGCGCCAGCAGCCCTCAGACATGGCAGCCCCAGCATTTT.

CDR3 sequence (DNA): TGCAGCGTCAAACAACAGGGGAAAGAGACCCAGTACTTC. It codes for CSVKQQGKETQYF. J is TRBJ2-5 and V is TRBV29-1; 7 positions agree with TRBD1. V lost 6 bases and J lost 3; bases outside the gene matches: 7. CDR3 length: 13 amino acids. Germline lookup yields CDR1 SQVTM and CDR2 ANQGSEA.

The sample holds one count of this clone. CDR3 in amino acids: CASSLKRQEEKLAFF. The CDR3 DNA reads as TGTGCCAGCAGCTTGAAGAGACAGGAGGAGAAGCTCGCTTTCTTT. The chain is built from TRBV5-4 and TRBJ1-1, with a tentative D call TRBD1 (6 bases). The V gene's germline CDR1 is SGHNT and CDR2 YYREEE (reference sequence). Between the trimmed V and J ends, which lost 1 base and 11 bases, there was a span of 21 bases. The CDR3 consists of 15 residues.

This chain connects TRBV7-9 to TRBJ2-3; possibly TRBD2 for D (5 bases). V lost 5 bases and J 6 bases, leaving 12 bases between the germline ends. The V gene's germline CDR1 is SEHNR and CDR2 FQNEAQ (reference sequence). The CDR3 loop spans 13 amino acids. This CDR3 is CASSPSSRDTQYF. In DNA, the CDR3 is TGTGCCAGCAGCCCATCTAGCCGGGATACGCAGTATTTT. Full variable domain (rest looked up from reference TRBV7-9 and TRBJ2-3): DTGVSQNPRHKITKRGQNVTFRCDPISEHNRLYWYRQTLGQGPEFLTYFQNEAQLEKSRLLSDRFSAERPKGSFSTLEIQRTEQGDSAMYLCASSPSSRDTQYFGPGTRLTVL.

This sequence joins TRBV25-1 and TRBJ1-5; 9 positions agree with TRBD1. The CDR3 extends over 15 amino acids. The J segment lost 6 bases and the V segment lost 5 bases, leaving 8 bases of the junction unmatched. The germline V gene encodes CDR1 MGHDK and CDR2 SYGVNS. Written as DNA, the CDR3 is TGTGCCAGCAGTAAATCCGGGACAGGGCGTCAGCCCCAGCATTTT. This gives the protein CASSKSGTGRQPQHF.

V usage is TRBV2 and J usage is TRBJ2-7, with 7 bases identical to TRBD1. V shed 1 base, J shed 4 bases, and the junction held 10 bases outside the gene matches. CDR3 length equals 16 residues. Germline V gene lookup returns CDR1 SNHLY and CDR2 FYNNEI. The CDR3 coding sequence is TGTGCCAGCAGTGAAGAGGGGACAGAGTGGACGTACGAGCAGTACTTC. Amino acids: CASSEEGTEWTYEQYF.